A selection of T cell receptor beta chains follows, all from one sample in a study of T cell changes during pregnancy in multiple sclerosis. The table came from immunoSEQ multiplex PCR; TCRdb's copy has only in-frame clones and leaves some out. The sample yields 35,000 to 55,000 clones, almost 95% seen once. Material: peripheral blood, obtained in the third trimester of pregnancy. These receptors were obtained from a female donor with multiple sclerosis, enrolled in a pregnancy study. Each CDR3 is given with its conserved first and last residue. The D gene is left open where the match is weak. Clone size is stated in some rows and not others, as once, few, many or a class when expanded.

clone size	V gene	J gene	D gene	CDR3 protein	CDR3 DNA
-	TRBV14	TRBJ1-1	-	CASSRLGTGWAAFF	TGTGCCAGCAGCCGCCTGGGAACAGGGTGGGCAGCTTTCTTT
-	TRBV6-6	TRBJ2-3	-	CASMFPGTDTQYF	TGTGCCAGCATGTTTCCCGGCACAGATACGCAGTATTTT
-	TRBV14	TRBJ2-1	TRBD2	CASSHHHRTSGEPYNEQFF	TGTGCCAGCAGCCATCACCACAGGACTAGCGGGGAACCGTACAATGAGCAGTTCTTC
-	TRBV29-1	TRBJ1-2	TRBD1	CSVEDREGGYTF	TGCAGCGTTGAGGACAGGGAGGGCGGCTACACCTTC
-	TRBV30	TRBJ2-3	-	CAWSVTGWDTQYF	TGTGCCTGGAGTGTAACGGGGTGGGATACGCAGTATTTT
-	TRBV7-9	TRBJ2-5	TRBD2	CASSLITSGEETQYF	TGTGCCAGCAGCTTAATAACTAGCGGGGAAGAGACCCAGTACTTC
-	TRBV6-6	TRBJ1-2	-	CASSTRGRAGYTF	TGTGCCAGCAGTACCAGAGGGCGGGCTGGCTACACCTTC
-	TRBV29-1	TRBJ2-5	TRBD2	CSVSGLAAQETQYF	TGCAGCGTTTCGGGACTAGCGGCCCAAGAGACCCAGTACTTC
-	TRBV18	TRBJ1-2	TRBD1	CASSPPRTGGGYGYTF	TGTGCCAGCTCACCACCTCGGACAGGGGGAGGCTATGGCTACACCTTC
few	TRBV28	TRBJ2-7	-	CASSRYQGSSYEQYF	TGTGCCAGCAGTCGCTACCAGGGAAGCTCCTACGAGCAGTACTTC
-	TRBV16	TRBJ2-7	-	CASSQSAGTVYEQYF	TGTGCCAGCAGCCAATCGGCGGGAACCGTTTACGAGCAGTACTTC
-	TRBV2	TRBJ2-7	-	CASNGKQELSYEQYF	TGTGCCAGCAATGGAAAGCAGGAACTCTCCTACGAGCAGTACTTC
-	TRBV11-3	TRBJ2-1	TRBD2	CASSLIREAEQFF	TGTGCCAGCAGCCTCATTCGGGAGGCGGAGCAGTTCTTC
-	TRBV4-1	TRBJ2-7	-	CASSQVASSYEQYF	TGCGCCAGCAGCCAAGTGGCCAGCTCCTACGAGCAGTACTTC
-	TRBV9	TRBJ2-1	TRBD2	CASSVESSGSPFEQFF	TGTGCCAGCAGCGTAGAGTCTAGCGGGAGCCCGTTCGAGCAGTTCTTC
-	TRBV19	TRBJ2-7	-	CASSPTGGGYEQYF	TGTGCCAGTAGTCCAACAGGGGGAGGGTACGAGCAGTACTTC
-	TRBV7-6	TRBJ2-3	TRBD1	CASSHGQGTDTQYF	TGTGCCAGCAGCCACGGACAGGGAACGGATACGCAGTATTTT
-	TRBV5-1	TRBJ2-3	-	CASRLASMLTDTQYF	TGCGCCAGCAGGCTGGCCAGTATGCTCACAGATACGCAGTATTTT
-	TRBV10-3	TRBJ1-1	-	CAIREQSEAFF	TGTGCCATCAGAGAACAGAGTGAAGCTTTCTTT
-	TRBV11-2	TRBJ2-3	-	CASSLSGSTDTQYF	TGTGCCAGCAGCTTAAGCGGGAGCACAGATACGCAGTATTTT
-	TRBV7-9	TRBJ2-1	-	CASSLVVSNEQFF	TGTGCCAGCAGCTTAGTGGTTAGTAATGAGCAGTTCTTC
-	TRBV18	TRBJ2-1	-	CASSPPGGNEQFF	TGTGCCAGCTCACCACCGGGGGGCAATGAGCAGTTCTTC
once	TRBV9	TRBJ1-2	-	CASSVEQGYGYTF	TGTGCCAGCAGCGTTGAACAGGGCTATGGCTACACCTTC
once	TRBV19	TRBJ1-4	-	CASRRTATNEKLFF	TGTGCCAGTAGACGGACAGCAACTAATGAAAAACTGTTTTTT
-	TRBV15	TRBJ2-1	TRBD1	CATSRGRQGTSSYNEQFF	TGTGCCACCAGCAGGGGACGACAGGGGACGAGCTCCTACAATGAGCAGTTCTTC
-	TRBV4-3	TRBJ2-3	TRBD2	CASSQSMTSGPDTQYF	TGCGCCAGCAGCCAGAGTATGACTAGCGGTCCGGATACGCAGTATTTT
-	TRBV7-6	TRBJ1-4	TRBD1	CASSAAGDRGEKLFF	TGTGCCAGCAGTGCGGCGGGGGACAGGGGTGAAAAACTGTTTTTT
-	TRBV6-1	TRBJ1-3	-	CATLDKSSGNTIYF	TGTGCCACCTTAGACAAGAGCTCTGGAAACACCATATATTTT
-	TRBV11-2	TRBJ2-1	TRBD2	CASSLGLAEGNEQFF	TGTGCCAGCAGCTTAGGACTAGCGGAAGGGAATGAGCAGTTCTTC
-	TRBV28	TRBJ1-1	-	CASSLLRNTEAFF	TGTGCCAGCAGTTTACTGCGGAACACTGAAGCTTTCTTT
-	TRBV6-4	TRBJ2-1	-	CASSKSEMDEQFF	TGTGCCAGCAGTAAGTCGGAGATGGATGAGCAGTTCTTC
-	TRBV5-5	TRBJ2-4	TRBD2	CASSPPSQREGSIQYF	TGTGCCAGCAGCCCCCCGTCACAGCGGGAGGGGAGCATTCAGTACTTC
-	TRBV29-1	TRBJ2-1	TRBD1	CSVEGPGQLPNEQFF	TGCAGCGTTGAGGGACCGGGACAGCTACCCAATGAGCAGTTCTTC
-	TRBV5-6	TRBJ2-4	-	CASSLVSGSKNIQYF	TGTGCCAGCAGCTTGGTTTCAGGGTCCAAAAACATTCAGTACTTC
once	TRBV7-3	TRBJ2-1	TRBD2	CASSLAGGRDEQFF	TGTGCCAGCAGCTTGGCGGGAGGGCGAGATGAGCAGTTCTTC
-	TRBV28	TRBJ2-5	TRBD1	CASSLPAGGRETQYF	TGTGCCAGCAGTCTCCCTGCAGGGGGAAGGGAGACCCAGTACTTC
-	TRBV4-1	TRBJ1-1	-	CASSQGQELNTEAFF	TGCGCCAGCAGCCAAGGACAGGAATTGAACACTGAAGCTTTCTTT
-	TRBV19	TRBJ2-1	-	CASSRPLAESSYNEQFF	TGTGCCAGTAGTAGGCCCTTAGCGGAGAGCTCCTACAATGAGCAGTTCTTC
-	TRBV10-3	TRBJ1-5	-	CATEDIPSNQPQHF	TGTGCCACCGAGGACATACCTAGCAATCAGCCCCAGCATTTT
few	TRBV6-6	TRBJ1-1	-	CASSARGEAFF	TGTGCCAGCAGTGCCAGGGGCGAAGCTTTCTTT
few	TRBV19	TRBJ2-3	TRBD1	CASVGTGFTDTQYF	TGTGCCAGTGTTGGGACAGGGTTCACAGATACGCAGTATTTT
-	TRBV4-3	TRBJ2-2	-	CASSQLAQNTGELFF	TGCGCCAGCAGCCAACTAGCTCAGAACACCGGGGAGCTGTTTTTT
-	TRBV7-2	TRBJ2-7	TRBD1	CASSLWAGGFNEQYF	TGTGCCAGCAGCTTATGGGCAGGGGGCTTTAACGAGCAGTACTTC
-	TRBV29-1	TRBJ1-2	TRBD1	CSVEWDRSSHGYTF	TGCAGCGTTGAATGGGACAGATCATCCCATGGCTACACCTTC
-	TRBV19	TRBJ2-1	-	CASSNRRRSSYNEQFF	TGTGCCAGTAGTAACCGACGGAGGAGCTCCTACAATGAGCAGTTCTTC
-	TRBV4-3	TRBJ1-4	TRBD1	CASSQDEGTGIEKLFF	TGCGCCAGCAGCCAAGATGAAGGGACAGGGATTGAAAAACTGTTTTTT
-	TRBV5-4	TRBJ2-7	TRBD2	CASSPDPAGPYEQYF	TGTGCCAGCAGCCCAGATCCAGCGGGGCCCTACGAGCAGTACTTC
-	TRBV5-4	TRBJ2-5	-	CASSLAEAEPQETQYF	TGTGCCAGCAGCTTGGCCGAAGCGGAGCCCCAAGAGACCCAGTACTTC
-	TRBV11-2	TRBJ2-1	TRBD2	CASTDPGLGAREQFF	TGTGCCAGCACCGACCCGGGACTAGGAGCCCGGGAGCAGTTCTTC
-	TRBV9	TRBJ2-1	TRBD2	CASSVGLAGGPQNEQFF	TGTGCCAGCAGCGTAGGGTTAGCGGGAGGGCCTCAGAATGAGCAGTTCTTC
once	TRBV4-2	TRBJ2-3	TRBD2	CASSQNSGTSAPAGTDTQYF	TGTGCCAGCAGCCAGAACTCCGGGACTAGCGCCCCGGCGGGTACAGATACGCAGTATTTT